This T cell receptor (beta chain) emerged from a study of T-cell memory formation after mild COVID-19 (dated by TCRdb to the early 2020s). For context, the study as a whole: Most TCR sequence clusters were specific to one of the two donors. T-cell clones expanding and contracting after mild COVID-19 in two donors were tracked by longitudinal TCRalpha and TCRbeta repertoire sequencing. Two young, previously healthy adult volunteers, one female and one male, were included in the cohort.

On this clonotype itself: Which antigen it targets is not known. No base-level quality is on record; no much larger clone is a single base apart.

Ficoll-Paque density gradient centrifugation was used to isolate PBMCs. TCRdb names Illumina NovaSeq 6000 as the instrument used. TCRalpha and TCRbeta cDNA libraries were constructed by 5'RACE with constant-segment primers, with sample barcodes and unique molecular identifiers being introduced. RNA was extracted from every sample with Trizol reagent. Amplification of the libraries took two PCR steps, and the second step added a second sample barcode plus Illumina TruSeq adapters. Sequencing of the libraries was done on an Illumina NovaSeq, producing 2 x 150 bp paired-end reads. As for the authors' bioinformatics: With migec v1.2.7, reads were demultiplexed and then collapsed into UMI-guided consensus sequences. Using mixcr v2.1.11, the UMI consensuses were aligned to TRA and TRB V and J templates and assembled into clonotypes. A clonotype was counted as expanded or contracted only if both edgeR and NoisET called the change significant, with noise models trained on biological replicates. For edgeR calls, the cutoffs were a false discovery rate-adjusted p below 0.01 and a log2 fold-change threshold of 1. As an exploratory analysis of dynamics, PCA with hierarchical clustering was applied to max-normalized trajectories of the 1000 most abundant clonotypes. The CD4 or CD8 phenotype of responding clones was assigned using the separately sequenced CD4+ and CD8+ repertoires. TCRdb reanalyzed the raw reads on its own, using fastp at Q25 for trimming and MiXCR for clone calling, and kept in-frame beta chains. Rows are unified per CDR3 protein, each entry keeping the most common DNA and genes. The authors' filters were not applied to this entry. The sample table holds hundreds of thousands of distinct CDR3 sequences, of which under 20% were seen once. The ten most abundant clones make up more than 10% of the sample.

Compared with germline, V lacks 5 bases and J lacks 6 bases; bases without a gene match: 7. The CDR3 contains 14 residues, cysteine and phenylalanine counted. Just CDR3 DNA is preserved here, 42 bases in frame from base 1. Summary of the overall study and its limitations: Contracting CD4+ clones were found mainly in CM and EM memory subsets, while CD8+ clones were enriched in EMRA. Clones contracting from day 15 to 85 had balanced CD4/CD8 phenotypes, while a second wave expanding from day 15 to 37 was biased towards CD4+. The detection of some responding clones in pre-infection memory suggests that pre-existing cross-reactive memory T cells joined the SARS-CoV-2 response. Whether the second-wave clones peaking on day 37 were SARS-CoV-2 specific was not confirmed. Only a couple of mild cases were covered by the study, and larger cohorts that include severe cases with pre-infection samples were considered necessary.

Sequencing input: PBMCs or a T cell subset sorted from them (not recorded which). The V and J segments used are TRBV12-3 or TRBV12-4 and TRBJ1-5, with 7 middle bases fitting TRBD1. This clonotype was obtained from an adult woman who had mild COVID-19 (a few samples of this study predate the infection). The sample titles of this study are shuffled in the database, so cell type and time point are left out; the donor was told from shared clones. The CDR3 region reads CASSLDRVTQPQHF. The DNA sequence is TGTGCCAGCAGTCTAGACAGGGTTACTCAGCCCCAGCATTTT.